Listed below are T cell receptor beta chains from one sample, sequenced in a study of blood T cell repertoires in COVID-19. Some clones are missing from TCRdb's copy, which holds only in-frame ones; the method was immunoSEQ multiplex PCR. Of over 30,000 clones in the sample, about 90% were seen once. What was sequenced was peripheral blood. These receptors were collected from a human donor in a cohort sampled during active COVID-19. Both conserved end residues are part of each CDR3. The D gene is left open where the match is weak. Clone size is shown for a subset of rows, as once, few, many or a class of expanded clone.

V gene	J gene	clone size	D gene	CDR3 protein	CDR3 DNA
TRBV19	TRBJ2-1	NA	NA	CASSIGANNEQFF	TGTGCCAGTAGTATAGGGGCAAACAATGAGCAGTTCTTC
TRBV7-9	TRBJ2-7	NA	NA	CASSPTRTDSYEQYF	TGTGCCAGCAGCCCCACGAGGACAGATTCCTACGAGCAGTACTTC
TRBV6-5	TRBJ2-1	NA	NA	CASSYAGRYNEQFF	TGTGCCAGCAGTTACGCGGGGCGGTACAATGAGCAGTTCTTC
TRBV2	TRBJ2-6	once	TRBD1	CASSEAQGQGAGGANVLTF	TGTGCCAGCAGTGAAGCGCAGGGGCAGGGGGCTGGCGGGGCCAACGTCCTGACTTTC
TRBV7-8	TRBJ2-3	NA	TRBD2	CASSPTAGEVFTDTQYF	TGTGCCAGCAGCCCGACAGCGGGAGAGGTATTCACAGATACGCAGTATTTT
TRBV3-1/TRBV3-2	TRBJ2-6	NA	NA	CASTPTGTVSGANVLTF	TGTGCCAGCACCCCGACAGGTACCGTTTCTGGGGCCAACGTCCTGACTTTC
TRBV2	TRBJ2-1	few	TRBD2	CASTRASGFWSSYNEQFF	TGTGCCAGCACTCGGGCTAGCGGTTTCTGGAGCTCCTACAATGAGCAGTTCTTC
TRBV27	TRBJ2-5	few	TRBD1	CASSLAGQAQETQYF	TGTGCCAGCAGCCTTGCCGGACAGGCTCAAGAGACCCAGTACTTC
TRBV24-1	TRBJ2-3	NA	NA	CATSDSGFALGADTQYF	TGTGCCACCAGTGATTCCGGATTCGCCCTAGGAGCAGATACGCAGTATTTT
TRBV19	TRBJ2-2	NA	NA	CASSTESSVVGAVGELFF	TGTGCCAGTAGTACTGAATCTAGCGTAGTCGGGGCGGTCGGGGAGCTGTTTTTT
TRBV5-1	TRBJ2-5	NA	NA	CASSLGGWTVQETQYF	TGCGCCAGCAGCTTGGGGGGCTGGACAGTTCAAGAGACCCAGTACTTC
TRBV6-5	TRBJ1-4	few	NA	CASSYRSPNNEKLFF	TGTGCCAGCAGTTACAGGAGTCCGAATAATGAAAAACTGTTTTTT
TRBV2	TRBJ1-6	NA	TRBD1	CATLGTENSPLHF	TGTGCCACCCTAGGGACAGAAAATTCACCCCTCCACTTT
TRBV6-1	TRBJ1-3	NA	TRBD1	CASSERFGTGFGNTIYF	TGTGCCAGCAGTGAACGATTCGGGACAGGGTTTGGAAACACCATATATTTT
TRBV19	TRBJ2-1	NA	TRBD1	CASSTQGAGNEQFF	TGTGCCAGTAGCACTCAGGGGGCCGGAAATGAGCAGTTCTTC
TRBV7-9	TRBJ2-2	NA	TRBD2	CASSFAGALGELFF	TGTGCCAGCAGCTTCGCGGGAGCCCTCGGGGAGCTGTTTTTT
TRBV11-2	TRBJ2-4	NA	NA	CASSLAGSIQYF	TGTGCCAGCAGCTTAGCGGGAAGCATTCAGTACTTC
TRBV9	TRBJ2-7	NA	NA	CASSVDTPYEQYF	TGTGCCAGCAGCGTAGACACCCCCTACGAGCAGTACTTC
TRBV6-5	TRBJ1-4	NA	NA	CASSSGGGGEKLFF	TGTGCCAGCAGTTCCGGTGGGGGCGGAGAAAAACTGTTTTTT
TRBV3-1/TRBV3-2	TRBJ2-5	NA	NA	CASSRQTGRETQYF	TGTGCCAGCAGCCGTCAAACAGGAAGGGAGACCCAGTACTTC
TRBV7-8	TRBJ2-1	NA	TRBD1	CASSLAPRVSYRGYNEQFF	TGTGCCAGCAGCTTAGCACCCAGAGTGAGTTACAGGGGATACAATGAGCAGTTCTTC
TRBV6-1	TRBJ1-3	NA	NA	CASSEVENTIYF	TGTGCCAGCAGTGAAGTGGAGAACACCATATATTTT
TRBV15	TRBJ2-7	NA	NA	CATSRTRTTYEQYF	TGTGCCACCAGCAGGACCAGGACAACCTACGAGCAGTACTTC
TRBV27	TRBJ2-3	NA	NA	CASSFSGGTSTDTQYF	TGTGCCAGCAGCTTTAGCGGAGGGACTAGCACAGATACGCAGTATTTT
TRBV19	TRBJ1-6	NA	TRBD1	CASSTRDSHSPLHF	TGTGCCAGTAGTACCCGGGACAGCCATTCACCCCTCCACTTT
TRBV10-1	TRBJ1-1	NA	TRBD1	CASSEDRGSVDTKAFF	TGCGCCAGCAGTGAGGACAGGGGGTCGGTAGACACTAAAGCTTTCTTT
TRBV5-4	TRBJ1-2	NA	NA	CASSRRGSDGYTF	TGTGCCAGCAGCCGGAGAGGGTCCGATGGCTACACCTTC
TRBV4-2	TRBJ2-3	NA	NA	CASSQEPGGTDTQYF	TGTGCCAGCAGCCAAGAGCCAGGAGGGACAGATACGCAGTATTTT
TRBV27	TRBJ1-1	NA	NA	CASSSWRTVNTEAFF	TGTGCCAGCAGTTCCTGGAGGACGGTGAACACTGAAGCTTTCTTT
TRBV3-1/TRBV3-2	TRBJ1-2	NA	NA	CASSQGVGQPNYGYTF	TGTGCCAGCAGCCAAGGGGTTGGACAGCCGAACTATGGCTACACCTTC
TRBV5-1	TRBJ1-6	few	TRBD1	CASRMTGEGSPLHF	TGCGCCAGCAGAATGACAGGGGAAGGTTCACCCCTCCACTTT
TRBV28	TRBJ2-7	NA	TRBD1	CASTPGTGSNEQYF	TGTGCCAGCACACCCGGGACAGGGTCCAACGAGCAGTACTTC
TRBV6-5	TRBJ2-2	NA	NA	CASSYGGRTGELFF	TGTGCCAGCAGTTACGGTGGGAGGACCGGGGAGCTGTTTTTT
TRBV28	TRBJ2-7	NA	NA	CASRTRGFSYEQYF	TGTGCCAGCAGGACTAGAGGGTTTTCCTACGAGCAGTACTTC
TRBV4-1	TRBJ2-5	NA	TRBD1	CASSQRQGFQETQYF	TGCGCCAGCAGCCAAAGACAGGGGTTTCAAGAGACCCAGTACTTC
TRBV7-9	TRBJ1-2	NA	TRBD1	CASSSNGGDRGEYSYGYTF	TGTGCCAGCAGCTCAAATGGTGGGGACAGGGGGGAGTATTCCTATGGCTACACCTTC